The 20 T cell receptor beta chains presented below share a single source sample, sequenced in a study of control samples from healthy donors and cancer patients (TCRdb year 2020). The library was produced with the immunoSEQ multiplex PCR assay. What TCRdb holds here is the immuneACCESS table cut down to in-frame rearrangements. Part of the clones is not present; checked against another copy, under half of the missing clones reflect an unresolved V gene, and the others are unexplained. The table for this sample lists fewer than 500,000 clones; around 90% of them were counted only once. More than 6% of the sample is taken by the ten largest. The sequenced sample was PBMCs. The receptor source for this set is a man aged 35-49 years with head and neck cancer.

The CDR3 reads CASSLYSRHTEAFF. The CDR3 coding sequence is TGTGCCAGCAGTTTATACTCCCGGCACACTGAAGCTTTCTTT. The chain uses TRBV27 and TRBJ1-1; D unclear. The CDR3 length is 14 residues. V was shortened by 1 base and J by 3 bases, with 9 bases between the two germline ends. CDR1 MNHEY and CDR2 SMNVEV come from the germline V gene (reference sequence).

The rearrangement uses TRBV11-1 and TRBJ1-1; perhaps TRBD1 as D (6 bases). The V end lost 9 bases, the J end lost 0 bases, and 11 bases lay between the germline ends. The CDR3 extends over 13 amino acids. Germline values: CDR1 SGHAT, CDR2 FQDESV (reference sequence). CDR3 sequence (DNA): TGTGCCAGTGGAGACAGGATGAACACTGAAGCTTTCTTT. This codes for CASGDRMNTEAFF.

The V and J genes are TRBV6-1 and TRBJ1-1; D remains ambiguous. The CDR3 runs to 13 residues. V lost 1 base, J lost 5 bases, and 8 bases lay in between. Germline CDR1 MNHNS, CDR2 SASEGT. The CDR3 coding sequence is TGTGCCAGCAGTGAAGGCGTGGAAACTGAAGCTTTCTTT. Protein product: CASSEGVETEAFF.

The chain couples TRBV9 to TRBJ1-3; TRBD1 might be the D (6 bases). The CDR3 has 15 residues. CDR1 and CDR2 from the germline V gene are SGDLS and YYNGEE. Trimming left V 0 bases short and J 4 bases short, with 11 bases between. CDR3 DNA: TGTGCCAGCAGCGTAGCTACAGGGATCGGAAACACCATATATTTT. It is translated as CASSVATGIGNTIYF.

This clone appeared once. The chain is built from TRBV5-6 and TRBJ1-1; D unresolved. Germline CDR1 SGHDT, CDR2 YYEEEE. Trimming took off 0 bases at V and 1 base at J, with 10 bases between the two ends. The CDR3 has 15 residues. The CDR3 reads CASSLGGSENTEAFF. The CDR3, as DNA: TGTGCCAGCAGCTTGGGAGGGTCGGAGAACACTGAAGCTTTCTTT.

The rearrangement uses TRBV28 and TRBJ2-3, with D possibly TRBD1 on 6 matching bases. Trimming left V 7 bases short and J 5 bases short, with 13 bases between. This CDR3 has 13 amino acids. Germline values: CDR1 MDHEN, CDR2 SYDVKM. As DNA, the CDR3 is TGTGCCAGCAACGTACAGGGAAAAGATACGCAGTATTTT. Translation gives CASNVQGKDTQYF.

This chain uses TRBV27 with TRBJ2-5; 8 nucleotides align to TRBD1. J gave up 5 bases and V 2 bases, and 4 bases lay outside the gene matches. Germline V gives CDR1 MNHEY, CDR2 SMNVEV (reference sequence). The CDR3 runs to 14 residues. Here the CDR3 reads CASSLQGAEETQYF. For the CDR3, the DNA is TGTGCCAGCAGTTTACAGGGGGCGGAGGAGACCCAGTACTTC.

The chain combines TRBV5-1 with TRBJ1-3, with 7 bases that match TRBD1. The ends lost 0 bases at V and 0 bases at J; junction bases unmatched: 6. This CDR3 spans 17 amino acids. Germline loops: CDR1 SGHRS, CDR2 YFSETQ. The CDR3 loop reads CASSLEGTVSSGNTIYF. The CDR3 coding sequence is TGCGCCAGCAGCTTGGAGGGGACAGTGAGCTCTGGAAACACCATATATTTT.

V usage is TRBV19 and J usage is TRBJ1-4; 10 bases fit TRBD1. Germline trimming cut 5 bases from V and 6 bases from J; bases unmatched to any gene: 3. This CDR3 spans 14 amino acids. CDR1 is LNHDA and CDR2 is SQIVND in the germline V gene (reference sequence). Written as DNA, the CDR3 is TGTGCCAGTAGTTCCGGGACAGGGGATGAAAAACTGTTTTTT. This sequence encodes CASSSGTGDEKLFF.

The J gene is TRBJ2-2, the V gene TRBV19; D may match TRBD1 or TRBD2 (5 bases each). V was pared by 0 bases and J by 7 bases, with 9 bases between. The CDR3 totals 14 residues. Germline-derived CDR1 and CDR2 are LNHDA and SQIVND (reference sequence). The CDR3: CASSIDRAGGELFF. The DNA for the CDR3 is TGTGCCAGTAGTATAGACAGGGCGGGCGGGGAGCTGTTTTTT.

The rearrangement uses TRBV14 and TRBJ1-2; D ambiguous. CDR3 size: 14 residues. V gave up 1 base and J gave up 4 bases, with 10 bases separating them. The germline CDR1 and CDR2 sequences are SGHDN and FVKESK. Here the CDR3 DNA reads TGTGCCAGCAGCCAAGGGCCGGGGATCTATGGCTACACCTTC. Translation: CASSQGPGIYGYTF.

This chain links TRBV11-2 with TRBJ2-3, with 7 bases aligning to TRBD1. CDR1 is SGHAT and CDR2 is FQNNGV in the germline V gene. J lost 3 bases, V lost 5 bases, and 5 bases had no gene match. The CDR3 totals 14 residues. The CDR3 nucleotides read TGTGCCAGCAGCGCCCGGGACAGAACAGATACGCAGTATTTT. It is translated as CASSARDRTDTQYF.

J is TRBJ2-7 and V is TRBV27, with D possibly matching TRBD2 (5 bases). V was clipped by 6 bases and J by 4 bases, with 13 bases between them. The CDR3 sequence is 13 residues long. Per the germline V gene, CDR1 is MNHEY and CDR2 is SMNVEV (reference sequence). The CDR3 region has the DNA TGTGCCAGCAGCGCCGACGGAGGATACGAGCAGTACTTC. Translating it yields CASSADGGYEQYF.

This chain connects TRBV12-3 or TRBV12-4 to TRBJ2-7; a possible D gene is TRBD1 (5 bases). This CDR3 has 12 amino acids. Trimming took 3 bases from V and 6 from J, leaving 9 bases between them. The CDR3 sequence: CASSFGAVEQYF. In DNA, the CDR3 is TGTGCCAGCAGTTTTGGGGCGGTCGAGCAGTACTTC.

The chain uses TRBV25-1 and TRBJ2-2; D not certain. The germline V and J ends were trimmed by 6 bases and 2 bases, with 13 bases remaining between them. The CDR3 extends over 15 amino acids. Germline CDR1 MGHDK, CDR2 SYGVNS. The CDR3 loop is CASRPSGTNTGELFF. Here the CDR3 DNA reads TGTGCCAGCAGGCCATCGGGTACTAACACCGGGGAGCTGTTTTTT.

This clone has just a few counts. The gene calls are TRBV11-3 and TRBJ2-2; D is ambiguous. The germline V gene has CDR1 SGHNT and CDR2 YENEEA. V gave up 1 base and J gave up 7 bases, with 7 bases separating them. The CDR3 length is 13 residues. The DNA of the CDR3 is TGTGCCAGCAGCTTAGGGGCTGGCGGGGAGCTGTTTTTT. It translates to CASSLGAGGELFF. The variable domain in full, with the rest retrieved from reference TRBV11-3 and TRBJ2-2, is EAGVVQSPRYKIIEKKQPVAFWCNPISGHNTLYWYLQNLGQGPELLIRYENEEAVDDSQLPKDRFSAERLKGVDSTLKIQPAELGDSAVYLCASSLGAGGELFFGEGSRLTVL.

In its sample, this clone was seen once. The chain links TRBV11-1 to TRBJ1-6; D perhaps matches TRBD1 (5 bases). Germline CDR1 reads SGHAT; CDR2 reads FQDESV (reference sequence). The CDR3 runs to 14 residues. V was clipped by 5 bases and J by 10 bases, with 15 bases between them. The CDR3 sequence is CASSARDGSSPLHF. The CDR3 DNA reads as TGTGCCAGCAGCGCGCGGGACGGGTCATCACCCCTCCACTTT.

The gene calls are TRBV6-5 and TRBJ2-1, with 14 bases aligning to TRBD2. The V segment lost 7 bases and the J segment 10 bases; nucleotides outside the gene matches: 3. The CDR3 loop spans 13 amino acids. The V gene's germline CDR1 is MNHEY and CDR2 SVGAGI. CDR3 in amino acids: CASTGTSGSEQFF. The CDR3, as DNA: TGTGCCAGCACCGGGACTAGCGGGAGCGAGCAGTTCTTC.

The chain recombines TRBV4-2 with TRBJ2-3, with TRBD2 matching over 11 bases. The CDR3 sequence is 16 residues long. Germline V gives CDR1 LGHNA, CDR2 YNFKEQ. Germline trimming cut 4 bases from V and 3 bases from J; bases unmatched to any gene: 6. CDR3 in amino acids: CASSRIAGGKTDTQYF. The CDR3 nucleotides are TGTGCCAGCAGCCGAATAGCGGGGGGGAAGACAGATACGCAGTATTTT.

The CDR3 nucleotides are TGTGCCAGCAGTTCGTATGAGACCCAGTACTTC. Amino acid sequence: CASSSYETQYF. V is TRBV28 and J is TRBJ2-5; D not certain. There are 11 residues in the CDR3. Germline CDR1 reads MDHEN; CDR2 reads SYDVKM. V was pared by 4 bases and J by 5 bases, with 5 bases between.